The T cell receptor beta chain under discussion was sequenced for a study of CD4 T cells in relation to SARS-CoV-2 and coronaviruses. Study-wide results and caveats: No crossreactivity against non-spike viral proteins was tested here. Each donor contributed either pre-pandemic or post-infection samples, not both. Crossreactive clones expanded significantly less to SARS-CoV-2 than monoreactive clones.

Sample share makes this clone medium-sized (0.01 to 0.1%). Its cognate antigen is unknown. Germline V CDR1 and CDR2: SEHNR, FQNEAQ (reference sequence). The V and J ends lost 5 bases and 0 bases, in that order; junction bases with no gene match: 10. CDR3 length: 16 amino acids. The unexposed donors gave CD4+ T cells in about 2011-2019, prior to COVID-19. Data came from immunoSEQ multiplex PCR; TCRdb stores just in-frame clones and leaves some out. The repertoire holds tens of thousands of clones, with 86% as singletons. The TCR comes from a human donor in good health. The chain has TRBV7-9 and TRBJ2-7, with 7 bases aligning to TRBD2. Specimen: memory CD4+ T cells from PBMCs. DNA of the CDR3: TGTGCCAGCAGCACCACGCAGGGAGGGAGCTCCTACGAGCAGTACTTC. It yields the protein CASSTTQGGSSYEQYF.